This entry describes one T cell receptor beta chain. Antigen specificity is unknown. The data are from a study of monozygotic twins with inflammatory bowel disease. Study-wide results and limits: Healthy co-twins had higher TCRbeta inverse Simpson diversity than their IBD twins.

CDR1 is SGHRS and CDR2 is YFSETQ in the germline V gene. This CDR3 region has 15 residues. From whole blood, total RNA was isolated without any sorting of T cells. Added by template switching were UMIs that each held a 6-nucleotide sample barcode. TCRdb reprocessed the 5' RACE reads, with one entry per CDR3 protein and no DNA. This sample's clone table lists about 99,000 distinct CDR3 sequences. This sequence was found in a human donor with ulcerative colitis or Crohn's disease, or a healthy co-twin of an affected twin (not recorded which). The sample taken for sequencing was blood. The chain combines TRBV5-1 with TRBJ2-2; TCRdb's D gene call, TRBD2, goes unchecked for lack of DNA. The CDR3: CASSLELAVTGELFF.